This T cell receptor beta chain was documented in a study of T cell responses to AZD1222 COVID-19 vaccine. Remarks on this clone: What it binds is not known.

The assay was immunoSEQ multiplex PCR, and TCRdb's table has in-frame clones only and misses some. The table shows about 42,000 clones, with about 91% occurring only once. V was trimmed by 1 base and J by 2 bases, leaving 8 bases between them. The CDR3 extends over 14 amino acids. CDR1 and CDR2 from the germline V gene are KGHSH and LQKENI. Study observations and caveats: With two AZD1222 doses given, Spike-specific TCR breadth and depth both rose.

This rearrangement joins TRBV18 to TRBJ1-1; D gene unclear. Source: peripheral blood, taken 28 days after the second AZD1222 dose. The receptor's source is an adult who received the AZD1222 COVID-19 vaccine. The CDR3 bases are TGTGCCAGCTCACCACACTCGACCAACACTGAAGCTTTCTTT. It translates to CASSPHSTNTEAFF.